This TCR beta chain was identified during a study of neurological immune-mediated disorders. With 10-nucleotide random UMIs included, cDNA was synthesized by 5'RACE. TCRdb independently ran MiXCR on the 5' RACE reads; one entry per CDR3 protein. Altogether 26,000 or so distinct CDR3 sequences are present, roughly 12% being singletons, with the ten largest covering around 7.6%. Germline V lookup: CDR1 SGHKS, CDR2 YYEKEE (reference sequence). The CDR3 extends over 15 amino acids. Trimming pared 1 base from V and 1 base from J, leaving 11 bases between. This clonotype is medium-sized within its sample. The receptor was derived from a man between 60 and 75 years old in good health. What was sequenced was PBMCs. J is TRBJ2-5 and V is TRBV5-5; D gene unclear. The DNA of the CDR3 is TGTGCCAGCAGCTTGATCTCAGGAGTCCAAGAGACCCAGTACTTC. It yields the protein CASSLISGVQETQYF.